Given below is one TCR beta chain in context. The CDR3 covers 16 residues. Germline loops: CDR1 SEHNR, CDR2 FQNEAQ (reference sequence). J was trimmed by 3 bases and V by 1 base; bases with no gene match: 4. These data come from a study of tumor-infiltrating lymphocytes in localized non-small cell lung cancer. Sequencing used immunoSEQ multiplex PCR; TCRdb keeps in-frame clones, though not all of them. This table holds roughly 13,000 clones, roughly 75% found once. This clonotype originated in a human donor with non-small cell lung cancer. This rearrangement joins TRBV7-9 to TRBJ2-1, with TRBD2 matching 9 bases. The source material was uninvolved lung tissue not adjacent to the tumor. The DNA for the CDR3 is TGTGCCAGCAGCTTAGGCGGGGGGGCACGCTACAATGAGCAGTTCTTC. Its translation is CASSLGGGARYNEQFF.